A selection of T cell receptor beta chains follows, all from one sample in a study of T cell changes during pregnancy in multiple sclerosis. TCRdb's copy holds only in-frame clones and misses some; the assay was immunoSEQ multiplex PCR. This table holds some 85,000 clones, about 94% found once. Source: peripheral blood, taken in the third trimester of pregnancy. These receptors originate from a female donor with multiple sclerosis, enrolled in a pregnancy study. Both conserved end residues are part of each CDR3. Each record gives: J gene, clone size, D gene, V gene, CDR3 protein, CDR3 DNA. A D gene is named only where the DNA matches it firmly. Clone size is given for some rows only: seen once, a few or many times, or a class if the clone is expanded.

TRBJ2-7 | - | TRBD1 | TRBV9 | CASSSTDPDRGYEQYF | TGTGCCAGCAGCTCCACGGATCCGGACAGGGGATACGAGCAGTACTTC
TRBJ1-6 | - | TRBD1 | TRBV5-1 | CASSSGTVPSPLHF | TGCGCCAGCAGCTCCGGGACAGTGCCTTCACCCCTCCACTTT
TRBJ2-1 | - | - | TRBV11-3 | CASSYQGGNEQFF | TGTGCCAGCAGCTACCAGGGGGGCAATGAGCAGTTCTTC
TRBJ1-5 | - | - | TRBV6-4 | CARDSRGNQPQHF | TGTGCCAGGGACAGCCGGGGCAATCAGCCCCAGCATTTT
TRBJ2-3 | - | TRBD2 | TRBV11-1 | CASSPGGTRVTDTQYF | TGTGCCAGCAGCCCCGGTGGGACTAGGGTCACAGATACGCAGTATTTT
TRBJ2-1 | few | TRBD2 | TRBV19 | CASSFTSGLSSYNEQFF | TGTGCCAGTAGTTTCACTAGCGGGCTCTCCTCCTACAATGAGCAGTTCTTC
TRBJ1-1 | - | - | TRBV5-4 | CASSFGVGTEAFF | TGTGCCAGCAGCTTCGGGGTGGGCACTGAAGCTTTCTTT
TRBJ2-1 | once | - | TRBV5-1 | CASTYYDNEQFF | TGCGCCAGCACCTACTATGACAATGAGCAGTTCTTC
TRBJ2-3 | once | - | TRBV7-7 | CASSSGPITDTQYF | TGTGCCAGCAGCTCGGGTCCAATCACAGATACGCAGTATTTT
TRBJ2-7 | - | - | TRBV11-2 | CASSLSGGSGTSYEQYF | TGTGCCAGCAGCTTAAGCGGTGGTAGCGGAACCTCCTACGAGCAGTACTTC
TRBJ1-1 | - | - | TRBV7-3 | CASSLGEPASEAFF | TGTGCCAGCAGTCTAGGGGAACCAGCCTCTGAAGCTTTCTTT
TRBJ2-3 | - | - | TRBV6-5 | CASREQGDTQYF | TGTGCCAGCAGGGAGCAGGGTGATACGCAGTATTTT
TRBJ2-7 | - | TRBD1 | TRBV13 | CASSLGTGAEQYF | TGTGCCAGCAGCTTAGGGACAGGGGCCGAGCAGTACTTC
TRBJ2-2 | - | TRBD2 | TRBV9 | CASSVFGRGTGELFF | TGTGCCAGCAGCGTTTTCGGGAGGGGCACCGGGGAGCTGTTTTTT
TRBJ1-5 | - | TRBD1 | TRBV19 | CASRAGTGNQPQHF | TGTGCCAGTAGGGCCGGGACAGGGAATCAGCCCCAGCATTTT
TRBJ2-7 | - | TRBD2 | TRBV6-5 | CASRGGGHSYEQYF | TGTGCCAGCAGGGGGGGAGGGCACTCCTACGAGCAGTACTTC
TRBJ1-5 | - | TRBD1 | TRBV27 | CASSPRTGDVRNQPQHF | TGTGCCAGCAGTCCTCGGACAGGGGACGTTCGAAATCAGCCCCAGCATTTT
TRBJ2-1 | - | - | TRBV9 | CASSPRLAYNEQFF | TGTGCCAGCAGCCCGAGACTAGCCTACAATGAGCAGTTCTTC
TRBJ1-2 | once | TRBD1 | TRBV4-2 | CASSQEGGGQGRILPYGYTF | TGTGCCAGCAGCCAAGAGGGGGGGGGACAGGGGCGTATATTGCCCTATGGCTACACCTTC
TRBJ2-3 | - | - | TRBV29-1 | CSVEASTYLTQYF | TGCAGCGTTGAAGCCTCGACTTACCTAACGCAGTATTTT
TRBJ2-1 | - | - | TRBV6-4 | CASSDSSSNEQFF | TGTGCCAGCAGTGACTCTAGCTCCAATGAGCAGTTCTTC
TRBJ2-3 | - | - | TRBV19 | CARNGPAGDTQYF | TGTGCCAGAAATGGGCCAGCGGGAGATACGCAGTATTTT
TRBJ2-2 | - | - | TRBV9 | CASSIFTSLNTGELFF | TGTGCCAGCAGCATATTCACTAGCTTGAACACCGGGGAGCTGTTTTTT
TRBJ2-7 | - | - | TRBV19 | CASSISLQAYEQYF | TGTGCCAGTAGTATCTCACTGCAAGCCTACGAGCAGTACTTC
TRBJ2-1 | once | TRBD2 | TRBV6-1 | CASSERREASYNEQFF | TGTGCCAGCAGTGAAAGGCGGGAGGCCTCCTACAATGAGCAGTTCTTC
TRBJ2-5 | - | - | TRBV28 | CASTKTAVQETQYF | TGTGCCAGCACTAAAACAGCCGTCCAAGAGACCCAGTACTTC
TRBJ1-1 | - | TRBD1 | TRBV30 | CAWRRQGRNTEAFF | TGTGCCTGGAGGAGACAGGGAAGAAACACTGAAGCTTTCTTT
TRBJ2-3 | - | - | TRBV10-2 | CASSESRSREDTQYF | TGCGCCAGCAGTGAGTCGAGGTCTAGGGAGGATACGCAGTATTTT
TRBJ1-4 | - | TRBD1 | TRBV27 | CASSPGQATNEKLFF | TGTGCCAGCAGTCCGGGACAGGCAACTAATGAAAAACTGTTTTTT
TRBJ2-2 | - | TRBD2 | TRBV30 | CAWSQLAGGSTGELFF | TGTGCCTGGAGTCAACTAGCGGGAGGATCGACCGGGGAGCTGTTTTTT
TRBJ2-1 | - | TRBD1 | TRBV30 | CAWSVPGQEIWFF | TGTGCCTGGAGTGTACCGGGACAGGAGATCTGGTTCTTC
TRBJ2-7 | - | TRBD2 | TRBV7-8 | CASSRPGLEGLKQYF | TGTGCCAGCAGCCGACCGGGACTAGAAGGTCTTAAGCAGTACTTC
TRBJ2-7 | - | TRBD1 | TRBV28 | CASSTGGAGEQYF | TGTGCCAGCTCGACAGGGGGCGCGGGCGAGCAGTACTTC
TRBJ2-2 | - | TRBD2 | TRBV7-9 | CASSLLAENTGELFF | TGTGCCAGCAGCTTACTAGCGGAGAACACCGGGGAGCTGTTTTTT
TRBJ1-5 | once | - | TRBV5-1 | CASSFGPGWQPQHF | TGCGCCAGCAGCTTTGGACCAGGGTGGCAGCCCCAGCATTTT
TRBJ2-2 | few | - | TRBV7-8 | CASSPYTGHTGELFF | TGTGCCAGCAGCCCTTACACCGGACATACCGGGGAGCTGTTTTTT
TRBJ1-5 | - | TRBD1 | TRBV6-5 | CASSYSYQGGNQPQHF | TGTGCCAGCAGTTACTCGTACCAGGGGGGCAATCAGCCCCAGCATTTT
TRBJ1-1 | - | TRBD1 | TRBV6-5 | CATHGQGRDTEAFF | TGTGCCACCCACGGACAGGGGAGGGACACTGAAGCTTTCTTT
TRBJ2-7 | - | TRBD1 | TRBV6-6 | CASSSNRGAYEQYF | TGTGCCAGCAGTTCGAACAGGGGAGCCTACGAGCAGTACTTC
TRBJ1-5 | - | TRBD1 | TRBV19 | CASSIRDSPNQPQHF | TGTGCCAGTAGTATTAGGGACAGCCCGAATCAGCCCCAGCATTTT
TRBJ2-7 | - | - | TRBV5-1 | CASRSGSYEQYF | TGCGCCAGCAGGTCAGGGTCCTACGAGCAGTACTTC
TRBJ2-1 | - | - | TRBV30 | CAWSVPGGNEQFF | TGTGCCTGGAGTGTACCAGGAGGCAATGAGCAGTTCTTC
TRBJ1-1 | - | TRBD1 | TRBV19 | CASSIRTGAPNTEAFF | TGTGCCAGTAGTATTAGGACAGGGGCCCCGAACACTGAAGCTTTCTTT
TRBJ1-1 | - | - | TRBV5-6 | CASSLRGTAEAFF | TGTGCCAGCAGCCTCCGGGGGACCGCTGAAGCTTTCTTT
TRBJ2-6 | - | - | TRBV28 | CASRKIPGGLSGANVLTF | TGTGCCAGCAGAAAAATCCCGGGTGGACTCTCTGGGGCCAACGTCCTGACTTTC
TRBJ2-3 | once | - | TRBV27 | CASSYRDGDTQYF | TGTGCCAGCAGTTACAGGGACGGGGATACGCAGTATTTT
TRBJ2-3 | - | TRBD2 | TRBV5-1 | CASSAGTSGPEYF | TGCGCCAGCAGCGCCGGGACTAGCGGACCGGAGTATTTT
TRBJ2-7 | - | - | TRBV7-9 | CASSLGQGLDEQYF | TGTGCCAGCAGCTTGGGACAAGGGTTAGACGAGCAGTACTTC
TRBJ2-2 | - | - | TRBV4-2 | CASSQDSYTGELFF | TGTGCCAGCAGCCAAGATAGCTACACCGGGGAGCTGTTTTTT
TRBJ2-1 | - | TRBD1 | TRBV2 | CASIANRGLNNEQFF | TGTGCCAGCATCGCTAACAGGGGGCTTAACAATGAGCAGTTCTTC
TRBJ1-3 | - | - | TRBV12-2 | CASRLAVHRSSGNTIYF | TGTGCAAGTCGCTTAGCCGTACACCGCTCCTCTGGAAACACCATATATTTT
TRBJ1-2 | - | - | TRBV5-6 | CASSFGGTNYGYTF | TGTGCCAGCAGCTTCGGGGGAACGAACTATGGCTACACCTTC
TRBJ2-1 | once | TRBD2 | TRBV15 | CATKTGLAGSSSYNEQFF | TGTGCCACCAAAACGGGACTAGCGGGCTCCAGCTCCTACAATGAGCAGTTCTTC
TRBJ2-3 | once | TRBD2 | TRBV7-2 | CASSLSVLAGFTDTQYF | TGTGCCAGCAGCCTAAGTGTGTTAGCGGGATTCACAGATACGCAGTATTTT
TRBJ2-7 | - | TRBD2 | TRBV28 | CASAQAGSFTEQYF | TGTGCCAGCGCCCAAGCGGGGAGTTTCACCGAGCAGTACTTC
TRBJ2-2 | once | - | TRBV27 | CASSLLATGELFF | TGTGCCAGCAGTTTATTGGCCACCGGGGAGCTGTTTTTT
TRBJ2-7 | - | - | TRBV5-1 | CASSAGQQISYEQYF | TGCGCCAGCAGCGCTGGACAGCAGATCTCCTACGAGCAGTACTTC
TRBJ2-7 | - | - | TRBV27 | CASSLLGANYEQYF | TGTGCCAGCAGTTTATTGGGGGCTAACTACGAGCAGTACTTC
TRBJ1-4 | - | TRBD1 | TRBV6-5 | CASSRVETGKLFF | TGTGCCAGCAGCCGAGTTGAGACAGGGAAACTGTTTTTT
TRBJ1-4 | - | TRBD1 | TRBV27 | CASSQGQGGEKLFF | TGTGCCAGCAGCCAAGGACAGGGGGGGGAAAAACTGTTTTTT